These 7 T cell receptor beta chains were sequenced from one sample in a study of neurological immune-mediated disorders. Using its own MiXCR run on the 5' RACE reads, TCRdb lists one record per CDR3 protein. This table holds some 120,000 distinct CDR3 sequences, approximately 3.2% found once. The sample consisted of PBMCs. All receptors derive from a woman aged 25 to 45 with multiple sclerosis.

The table lists this clonotype with many counts. One end of the junction does not line up with germline, which may come from a read error. This chain connects TRBV29-1 to TRBJ2-3; TRBD1 might be the D (7 bases). The germline V gene has CDR1 SQVTM and CDR2 ANQGSEA. This CDR3 spans 13 amino acids. The CDR3, as DNA: TGCAGCGTCGAAGGGCAGGGGGGTGGTACGCAGTATTTT. This sequence encodes CSVEGQGGGTQYF.

This clonotype was seen many times. The V and J genes are TRBV20-1 and TRBJ1-4; D is possibly TRBD1 (5 bases). The V end lost 3 bases, the J end lost 7 bases, and 12 bases lay between the germline ends. CDR3 size: 13 residues. Germline lookup yields CDR1 DFQATT and CDR2 SNEGSKA (reference sequence). The CDR3 region is CSARGPRGEKLFF. The CDR3 DNA reads TGCAGTGCTAGGGGCCCGAGGGGTGAAAAACTGTTTTTT.

V and J are TRBV9 and TRBJ2-7, with 11 bases identical to TRBD1. The germline V gene encodes CDR1 SGDLS and CDR2 YYNGEE. The CDR3 is 16 residues long. J was trimmed by 6 bases and V by 3 bases; bases with no gene match: 11. CDR3 loop: CASSASRDRGFGEQYF. CDR3 sequence (DNA): TGTGCCAGCAGCGCCTCCCGGGACAGGGGGTTTGGCGAGCAGTACTTC.

At least ten counts were recorded for this clonotype. V is TRBV5-1 and J is TRBJ1-1; D call uncertain. Trimming pared 3 bases from V and 1 base from J, leaving 13 bases between. This CDR3 is 15 amino acids long. Germline lookup yields CDR1 SGHRS and CDR2 YFSETQ. In DNA form, the CDR3 reads TGCGCCAGCAGCTCAACGAGGGTTACGAACACTGAAGCTTTCTTT. Amino acids: CASSSTRVTNTEAFF.

This clonotype was counted at least ten times. This rearrangement joins TRBV15 to TRBJ2-7; D not resolved. The CDR3 runs 17 residues. CDR1 is LNHNV, CDR2 YYDKDF, per germline (reference sequence). Trimming took off 0 bases at V and 0 bases at J, with 15 bases between the two ends. This CDR3 is CATSRDPPAPISYEQYF. The CDR3 nucleotides are TGTGCCACCAGCAGAGATCCACCAGCGCCGATCTCCTACGAGCAGTACTTC.

CDR3 nucleotide sequence: TGTGCCAGCAGCTCTCTCGGGATCGGCGGATACAATGAGCAGTTCTTC. Encoded protein: CASSSLGIGGYNEQFF. The V gene is TRBV5-5, the J gene TRBJ2-1; weak D call: TRBD2 (5 bases). V lost 3 bases and J 4 bases, leaving 17 bases between the germline ends. In germline, CDR1 is SGHKS, CDR2 YYEKEE (reference sequence). The CDR3 consists of 16 residues.

This clonotype was seen many times. This rearrangement joins TRBV7-9 to TRBJ2-4; tentative D call: TRBD2 (6 bases). The CDR3 has 17 amino acids. The V gene's germline CDR1 is SEHNR and CDR2 FQNEAQ (reference sequence). Trimming removed 5 bases from V and 3 bases from J, with 20 bases in between. CDR3 residues: CASSPGLGLGVKNIQYF. CDR3 DNA sequence: TGTGCCAGCAGCCCGGGACTGGGCTTAGGGGTCAAAAACATTCAGTACTTC.